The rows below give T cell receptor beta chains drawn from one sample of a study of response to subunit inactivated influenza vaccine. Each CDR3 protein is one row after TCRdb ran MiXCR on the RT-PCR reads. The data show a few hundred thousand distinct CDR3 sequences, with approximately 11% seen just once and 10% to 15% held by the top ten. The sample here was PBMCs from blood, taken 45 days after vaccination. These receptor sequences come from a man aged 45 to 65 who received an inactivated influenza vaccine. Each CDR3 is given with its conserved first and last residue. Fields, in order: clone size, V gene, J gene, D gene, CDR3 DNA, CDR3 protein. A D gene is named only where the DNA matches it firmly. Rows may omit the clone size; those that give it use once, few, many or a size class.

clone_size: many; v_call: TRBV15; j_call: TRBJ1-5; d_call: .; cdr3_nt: TGTGCCACCAGCAGAGTCCTCGACAGCGATTATAGCAATCAGCCCCAGCATTTT; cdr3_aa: CATSRVLDSDYSNQPQHF
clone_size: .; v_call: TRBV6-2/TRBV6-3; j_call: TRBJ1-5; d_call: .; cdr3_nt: TGTGCCAGCAAAGGGGTTGGCAATCAGCCCCAGCATTTT; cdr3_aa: CASKGVGNQPQHF
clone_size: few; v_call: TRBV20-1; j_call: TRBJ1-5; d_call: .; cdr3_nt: TGCAGTGCTAGAGATCAGACTGAACGTCAGCCCCAGCATTTT; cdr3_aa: CSARDQTERQPQHF
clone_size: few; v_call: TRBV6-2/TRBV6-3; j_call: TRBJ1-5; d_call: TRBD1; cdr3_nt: TGTGCCAGCAGTTATGCCCCCAGGGGGAGCAATCAGCCCCAGCATTTT; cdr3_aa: CASSYAPRGSNQPQHF
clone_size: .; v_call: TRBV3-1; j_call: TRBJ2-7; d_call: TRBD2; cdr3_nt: TGTGCCAGCAGCCATCCCCCGACTAGCGGGAGGTCCTACGAGCAGTACTTC; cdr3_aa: CASSHPPTSGRSYEQYF
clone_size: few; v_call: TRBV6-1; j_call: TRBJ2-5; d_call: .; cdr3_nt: TGTGCCAGCAAGGCGACCCGAGGGGGGGCGGAGACCCAGTACTTC; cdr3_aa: CASKATRGGAETQYF
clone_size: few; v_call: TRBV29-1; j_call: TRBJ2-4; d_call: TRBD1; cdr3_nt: TGCAGCGTTGAACAGGGGGAGATAAACATTCAGTACTTC; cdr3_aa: CSVEQGEINIQYF
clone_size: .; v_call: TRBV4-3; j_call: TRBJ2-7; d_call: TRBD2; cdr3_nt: TGCGCCAGCAGCCTCACTAGCGGGGGGGCATCCGAGCAGTACTTC; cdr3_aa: CASSLTSGGASEQYF
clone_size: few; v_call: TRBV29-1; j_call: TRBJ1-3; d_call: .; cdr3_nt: TGCAGCGTTGAGTACGGGGTTTCCGGAAACACCATATATTTT; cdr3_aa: CSVEYGVSGNTIYF
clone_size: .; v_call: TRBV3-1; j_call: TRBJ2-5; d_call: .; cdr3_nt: TGTGCCAGCAGCCAAGATCGGTCGGGCCCGAAGACCCAGTACTTC; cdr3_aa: CASSQDRSGPKTQYF
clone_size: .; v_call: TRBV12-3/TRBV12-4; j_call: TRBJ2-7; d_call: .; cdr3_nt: TGTGCCAGCAGTTATGGCGGAACTTACGAGCAGTACTTC; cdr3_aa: CASSYGGTYEQYF
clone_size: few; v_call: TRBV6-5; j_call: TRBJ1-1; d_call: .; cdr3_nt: TGTGCCAGCAGTTATCCAGGGGTAACTGAAGCTTTCTTT; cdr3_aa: CASSYPGVTEAFF
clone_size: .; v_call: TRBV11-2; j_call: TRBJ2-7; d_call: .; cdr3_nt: TGTGCCAGCAGCTTATTCTCCGAGCAGTACTTC; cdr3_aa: CASSLFSEQYF
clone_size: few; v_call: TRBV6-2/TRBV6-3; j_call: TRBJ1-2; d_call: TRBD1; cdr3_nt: TGTGCCAGCAGTGACACCGGGACAGGGGTCTATGGCTACACCTTC; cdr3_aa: CASSDTGTGVYGYTF
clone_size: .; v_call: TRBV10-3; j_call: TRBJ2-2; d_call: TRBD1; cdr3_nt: TGTGCCATCAGCCTCGGACAGGGGGCTTCTACCGGGGAGCTGTTTTTT; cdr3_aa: CAISLGQGASTGELFF
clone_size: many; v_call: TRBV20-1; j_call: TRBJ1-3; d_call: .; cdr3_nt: TGCAGTGCTAGAAAATTTACAGGGAGGACTGGAAACACCATATATTTT; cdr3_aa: CSARKFTGRTGNTIYF
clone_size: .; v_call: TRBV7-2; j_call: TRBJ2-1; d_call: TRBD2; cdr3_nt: TGTGCCAGCAGCTTAAAGACTAGCGGATCCAATGAGCAGTTCTTC; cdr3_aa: CASSLKTSGSNEQFF
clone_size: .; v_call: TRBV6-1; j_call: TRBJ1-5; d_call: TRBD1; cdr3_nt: TGTGCCAGCAGCCGTGGGACAGGGAGAAGAAATCAGCCCCAGCATTTT; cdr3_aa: CASSRGTGRRNQPQHF
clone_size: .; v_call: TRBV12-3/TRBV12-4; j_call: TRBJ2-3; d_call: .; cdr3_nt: TGTGCCAGCAGTTTCGACGGTTTGAGCACAGATACGCAGTATTTT; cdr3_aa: CASSFDGLSTDTQYF
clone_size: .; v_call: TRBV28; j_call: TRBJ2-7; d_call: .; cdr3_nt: TGTGCCAGCAGTCTTCCGGGATTGACCCGCGAGCAGTACTTC; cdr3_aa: CASSLPGLTREQYF
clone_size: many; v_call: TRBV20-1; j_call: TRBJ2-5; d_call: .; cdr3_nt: TGCAGTGCTAGCAGAAATCAAGAGACCCAGTACTTC; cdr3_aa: CSASRNQETQYF
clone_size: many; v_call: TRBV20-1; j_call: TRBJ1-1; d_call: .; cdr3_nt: TGCAGTGCTGCTCTGACTGAGGGGTTCGCTGAAGCTTTCTTT; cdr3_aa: CSAALTEGFAEAFF
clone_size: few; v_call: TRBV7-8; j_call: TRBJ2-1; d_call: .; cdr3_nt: TGTGCCAGCAGGCCCCGGGGGCCGGGTGAGCAGTTCTTC; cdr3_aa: CASRPRGPGEQFF
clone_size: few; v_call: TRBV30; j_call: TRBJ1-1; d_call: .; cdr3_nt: TGTGCCTGGAGTGTAGCGGTGATGACGGCTTTCTTT; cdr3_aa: CAWSVAVMTAFF
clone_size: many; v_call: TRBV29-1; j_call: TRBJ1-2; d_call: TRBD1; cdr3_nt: TGCAGCGTTGTCTCCGGGACAGGGGGGGGAACGGATGGCTACACCTTC; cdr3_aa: CSVVSGTGGGTDGYTF
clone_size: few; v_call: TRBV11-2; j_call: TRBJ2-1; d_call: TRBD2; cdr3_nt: TGTGCCAGCAGCTTTGGACTAGCGGGAGAGGCAAACTACAATGAGCAGTTCTTC; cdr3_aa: CASSFGLAGEANYNEQFF
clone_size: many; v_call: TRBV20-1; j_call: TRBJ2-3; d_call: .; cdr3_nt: TGCAGTGCCAAGAGCGGGCTTACAGATACGCAGTATTTT; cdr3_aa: CSAKSGLTDTQYF
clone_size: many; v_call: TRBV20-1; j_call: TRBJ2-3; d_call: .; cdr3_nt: TGCAGTCCCTCCCAGGCAGGGGCCCCCACAGATACGCAGTATTTT; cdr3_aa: CSPSQAGAPTDTQYF
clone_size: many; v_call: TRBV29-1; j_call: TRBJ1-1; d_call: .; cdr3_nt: TGCAGCGCCTCCGCCTCGAACACTGAAGCTTTCTTT; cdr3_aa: CSASASNTEAFF
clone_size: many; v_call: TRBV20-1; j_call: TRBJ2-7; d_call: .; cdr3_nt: TGCAGTGCGACAGGAGATAGCGGGTTTGAGCAGTACTTC; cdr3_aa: CSATGDSGFEQYF
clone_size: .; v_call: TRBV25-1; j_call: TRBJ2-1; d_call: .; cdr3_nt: TGTACCAGCAGTGGGGGGCGGAATGAGCAGTTCTTC; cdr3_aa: CTSSGGRNEQFF